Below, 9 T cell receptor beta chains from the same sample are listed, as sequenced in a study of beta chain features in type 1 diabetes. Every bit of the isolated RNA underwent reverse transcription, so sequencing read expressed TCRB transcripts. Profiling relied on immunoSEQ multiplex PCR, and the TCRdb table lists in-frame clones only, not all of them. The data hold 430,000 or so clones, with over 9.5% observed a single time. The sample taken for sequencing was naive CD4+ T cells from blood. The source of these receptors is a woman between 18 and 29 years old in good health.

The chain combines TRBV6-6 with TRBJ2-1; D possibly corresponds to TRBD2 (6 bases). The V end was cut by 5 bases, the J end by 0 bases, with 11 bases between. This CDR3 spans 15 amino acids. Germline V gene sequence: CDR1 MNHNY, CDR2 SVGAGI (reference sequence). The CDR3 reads CASSRDLSSYNEQFF. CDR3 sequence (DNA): TGTGCCAGCAGTAGGGACTTGAGCTCCTACAATGAGCAGTTCTTC.

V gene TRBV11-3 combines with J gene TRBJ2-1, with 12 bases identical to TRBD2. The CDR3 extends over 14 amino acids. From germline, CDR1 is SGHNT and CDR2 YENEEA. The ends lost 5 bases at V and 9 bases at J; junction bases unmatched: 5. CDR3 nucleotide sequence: TGTGCCAGCAGCCGGACTAGCGGGAACGGTGAGCAGTTCTTC. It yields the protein CASSRTSGNGEQFF.

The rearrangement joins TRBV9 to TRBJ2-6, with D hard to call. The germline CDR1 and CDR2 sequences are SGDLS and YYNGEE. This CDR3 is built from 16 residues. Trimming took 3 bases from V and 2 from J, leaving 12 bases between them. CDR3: CASSAEYLPGANVLTF. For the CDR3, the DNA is TGTGCCAGCAGCGCCGAATACCTACCTGGGGCCAACGTCCTGACTTTC.

The CDR3 here is CASSSQGGKGTQYF. The CDR3 nucleotides are TGTGCCAGCAGTTCCCAGGGGGGGAAAGGGACCCAGTACTTC. The chain couples TRBV6-6 to TRBJ2-5; TRBD1 or TRBD2 may be the D gene (7 bases each). Deletions cut 4 bases from V and 7 bases from J, with 16 bases between. The CDR3 extends over 14 amino acids. CDR1 is MNHNY, CDR2 SVGAGI, per germline (reference sequence).

The CDR3 spells CSVAVQPNTEAFF. In nucleotides, the CDR3 is TGCAGCGTAGCCGTACAGCCGAACACTGAAGCTTTCTTT. The J gene is TRBJ1-1, the V gene TRBV29-1; no clear D. Germline V gene data show CDR1 as SQVTM and CDR2 as ANQGSEA. The V gene lost 6 bases and the J gene lost 1 base, with 12 bases spanning the gap. CDR3 length: 13 residues.

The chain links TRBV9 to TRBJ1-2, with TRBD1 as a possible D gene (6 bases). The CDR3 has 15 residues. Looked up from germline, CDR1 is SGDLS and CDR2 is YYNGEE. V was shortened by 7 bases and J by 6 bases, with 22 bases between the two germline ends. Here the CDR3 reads CASGTYLQGTDGYTF. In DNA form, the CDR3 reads TGTGCCAGCGGAACTTATTTACAGGGTACGGATGGCTACACCTTC.

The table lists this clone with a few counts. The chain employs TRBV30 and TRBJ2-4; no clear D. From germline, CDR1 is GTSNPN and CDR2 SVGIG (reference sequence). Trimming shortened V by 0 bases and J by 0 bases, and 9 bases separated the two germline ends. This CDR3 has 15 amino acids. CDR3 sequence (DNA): TGTGCCTGGAGTGTGCGCGGCCTAGCCAAAAACATTCAGTACTTC. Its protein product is CAWSVRGLAKNIQYF.

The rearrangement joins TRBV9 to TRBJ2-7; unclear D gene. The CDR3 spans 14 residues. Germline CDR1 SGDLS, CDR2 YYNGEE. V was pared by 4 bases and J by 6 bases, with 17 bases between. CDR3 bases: TGTGCCAGCAGCCCCCCTCGCGAGATCCGCGAGCAGTACGTC. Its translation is CASSPPREIREQYV.

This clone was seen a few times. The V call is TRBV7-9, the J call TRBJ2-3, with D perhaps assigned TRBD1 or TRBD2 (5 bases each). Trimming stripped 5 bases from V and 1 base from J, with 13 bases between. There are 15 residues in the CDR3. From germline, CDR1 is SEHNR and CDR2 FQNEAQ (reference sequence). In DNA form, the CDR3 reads TGTGCCAGCAGCCCGGGGACGGTGGGCACAGATACGCAGTATTTT. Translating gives CASSPGTVGTDTQYF.